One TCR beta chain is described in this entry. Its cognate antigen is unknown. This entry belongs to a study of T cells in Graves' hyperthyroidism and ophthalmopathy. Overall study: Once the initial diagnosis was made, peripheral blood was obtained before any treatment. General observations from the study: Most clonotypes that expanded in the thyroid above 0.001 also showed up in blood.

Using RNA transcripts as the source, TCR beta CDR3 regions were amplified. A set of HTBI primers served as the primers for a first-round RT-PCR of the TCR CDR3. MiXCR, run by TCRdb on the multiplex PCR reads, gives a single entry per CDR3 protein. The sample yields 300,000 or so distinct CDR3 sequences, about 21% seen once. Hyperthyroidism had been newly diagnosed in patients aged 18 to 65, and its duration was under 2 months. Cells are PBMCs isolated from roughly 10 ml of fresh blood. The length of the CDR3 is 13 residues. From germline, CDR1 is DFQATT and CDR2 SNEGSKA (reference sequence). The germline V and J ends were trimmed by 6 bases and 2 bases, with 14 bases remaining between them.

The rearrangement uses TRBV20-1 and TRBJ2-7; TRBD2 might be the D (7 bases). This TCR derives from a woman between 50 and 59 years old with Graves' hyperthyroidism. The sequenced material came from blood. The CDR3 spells CSAPVGGPYEQYF. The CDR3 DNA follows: TGCAGTGCACCCGTGGGGGGGCCCTACGAGCAGTACTTC.